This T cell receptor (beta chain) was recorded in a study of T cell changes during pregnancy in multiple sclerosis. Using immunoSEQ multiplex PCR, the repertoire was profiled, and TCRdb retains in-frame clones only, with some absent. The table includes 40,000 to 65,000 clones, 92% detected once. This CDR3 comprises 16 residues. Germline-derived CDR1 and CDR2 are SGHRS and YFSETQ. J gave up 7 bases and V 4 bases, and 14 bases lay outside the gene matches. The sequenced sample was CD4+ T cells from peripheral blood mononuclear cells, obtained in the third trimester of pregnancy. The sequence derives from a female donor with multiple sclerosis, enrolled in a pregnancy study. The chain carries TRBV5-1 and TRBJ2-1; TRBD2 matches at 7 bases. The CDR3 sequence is CASSTGPAGPENEQFF. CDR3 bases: TGCGCCAGCAGCACAGGACCAGCGGGGCCGGAAAATGAGCAGTTCTTC.